Each of the 23 T cell receptor beta chains below was sequenced from the same sample in a study of tumor and adjacent non-tumor tissue in lung cancer (dated by TCRdb to between 2017 and 2018). RNA was isolated from bulk unsorted tissue, and RNA quality was assessed with a NanoDrop ND-1000 and an Agilent 2100. The normal lung samples consisted of distant non-tumor tissue collected more than 3 cm from the tumor edge. The library was built by means of multiplex PCR. TCRdb lists the instrument as Illumina HiSeq 2500. TCRbeta libraries were constructed through three rounds of nested PCR with primers (Table S4) according to protocols adapted from ARM-PCR. Using fastp trimming at Q25 and MiXCR clonotype assembly, TCRdb reanalyzed the public sequencing data and kept in-frame beta chains. Each CDR3 protein appears once, grouped with its most common genes and DNA. For this sample the table gives 35,000 to 55,000 distinct CDR3 sequences, of which roughly 66% were detected only once. The top ten clonotypes cover 45% of the sample.

Specimen: distant non-tumor lung tissue. These receptors were obtained from a man aged 50-60 years with non-small cell lung cancer.

Of note for this clonotype: A much larger clone lies a single base off, so this may be a read error. The chain has TRBV5-6 and TRBJ2-3; a possible D gene is TRBD1 (5 bases). The germline CDR1 and CDR2 sequences are SGHDT and YYEEEE. The CDR3 is 15 residues long. In DNA, the CDR3 is TGTGCCAGCAGCTTGGGGGGCCCTCTCACAGATACGCAGTGTTTT. Protein: CASSLGGPLTDTQCF.

In regard to this clonotype: One end of the junction fails to match germline, which may point to a read error. The J gene is TRBJ2-7, the V gene TRBV6-2 or TRBV6-3; no firm D call. The CDR3 has 14 residues. CDR1 MNHEY and CDR2 SVGEGT come from the germline V gene. The CDR3 spells CASSTWYLFNEQYF. In DNA, the CDR3 is TGTGCCAGCAGTACATGGTATCTATTCAACGAACAGTACTTC.

This clonotype was detected ten times or more. This chain links TRBV6-1 with TRBJ1-5; D is unclear. Looked up from germline, CDR1 is MNHNS and CDR2 is SASEGT. This CDR3 is 14 amino acids long. Trimming shortened V by 7 bases and J by 5 bases, and 15 bases separated the two germline ends. The CDR3 protein is CASTLRARDQPQHF. The CDR3 DNA follows: TGTGCCAGCACTTTGAGGGCTCGAGATCAGCCCCAGCATTTT.

With respect to this clonotype: One junction end does not reproduce the germline sequence, and a read error may be involved. The rearrangement joins TRBV6-1 to TRBJ1-5, with D unclear. CDR3 size: 16 residues. Germline V lookup: CDR1 MNHNS, CDR2 SASEGT. CDR3 sequence: CVSSEDWAGNNKPKHF. The DNA of the CDR3 is TGTGTCAGCAGTGAAGACTGGGCAGGCAACAATAAGCCCAAGCATTTT.

J is TRBJ1-2 and V is TRBV2; weak D call: TRBD1 (5 bases). This CDR3 has 12 residues. The V end lost 5 bases, the J end lost 8 bases, and 12 bases lay between the germline ends. Germline V CDR1 and CDR2: SNHLY, FYNNEI. The CDR3 nucleotides read TGTGCCAGCAGTCGGGGGACTCTGGGCTACACCTTC. It is translated as CASSRGTLGYTF.

The genes are TRBV28 and TRBJ2-4; D is possibly TRBD1 (5 bases). V was pared by 7 bases and J by 2 bases, with 12 bases between. There are 14 residues in the CDR3. The V gene's germline CDR1 is MDHEN and CDR2 SYDVKM. The CDR3 reads CASNRILPKNIQYF. The CDR3 DNA reads as TGTGCCAGCAACAGGATTTTACCCAAAAACATTCAGTACTTC.

A note on this clonotype: The junction departs from the called germline gene at one end, perhaps through a read error. The V call is TRBV6-5, the J call TRBJ1-4; 9 bases agree with TRBD1. Germline V CDR1 and CDR2: MNHEY, SVGAGI. CDR3 length equals 16 residues. The CDR3 spells CASSNRPGTGNEKLLF. The DNA for the CDR3 is TGTGCCAGCAGTAATCGCCCCGGGACAGGGAATGAAAAACTGCTTTTT.

This clonotype was found a few times. The germline gene is not matched at one end of the junction; a read error may be the cause. The rearrangement links TRBV5-1 to TRBJ2-1; the match to TRBD2 covers 11 bases. Looked up from germline, CDR1 is SGHRS and CDR2 is YFSETQ. The CDR3 runs 17 residues. CDR3 bases: TGCGCCAGCAGCTTGGGTGCCGGGACTAGCGGATACAATGAGCAGCTCTTC. Translation gives CASSLGAGTSGYNEQLF. The variable domain in full, with the rest retrieved from reference TRBV5-1 and TRBJ2-1, is KAGVTQTPRYLIKTRGQQVTLSCSPISGHRSVSWYQQTPGQGLQFLFEYFSETQRNKGNFPGRFSGRQFSNSRSEMNVSTLELGDSALYLCASSLGAGTSGYNEQLFGPGTRLTVL.

On this clonotype: This may stem from a read error, because a much larger clone lies one nucleotide away. The chain joins TRBV28 to TRBJ1-2; no definite D call. The CDR3 loop spans 14 amino acids. The germline gives CDR1 MDHEN, CDR2 SYDVKM. CDR3 bases: TGTGTCAGCACCGTACCTCAGGCGGGCTATGGCTACACCTTC. Protein: CVSTVPQAGYGYTF.

Remarks on this clonotype: No conserved phenylalanine or tryptophan is present at the end of the CDR3, so a read error is the likely explanation. The rearrangement links TRBV5-5 to TRBJ2-5; 10 bases align to TRBD1. Germline CDR1 SGHKS, CDR2 YYEKEE (reference sequence). CDR3 length: 15 residues. V gave up 7 bases and J gave up 1 base; unmatched junction bases: 7. The CDR3 loop reads CASGPGQGTQETQYS. Written as DNA, the CDR3 is TGTGCCAGCGGCCCGGGACAGGGGACCCAAGAGACCCAGTACTCC.

As for this clonotype: Sequence at one end of the junction differs from germline and may be a read error. The rearrangement links TRBV11-2 to TRBJ2-3, with D perhaps matching TRBD1 (5 bases). The CDR3 consists of 15 residues. Germline V lookup: CDR1 SGHAT, CDR2 FQNNGV. CDR3 sequence reads: CATSTPGNVGSTQYF. The DNA for the CDR3 is TGTGCCACCAGCACCCCAGGGAATGTGGGCAGTACGCAGTATTTT. Looking up the rest from reference TRBV11-2 and TRBJ2-3 gives the full variable domain: EAGVAQSPRYKIIEKRQSVAFWCNPISGHATLYWYQQILGQGPKLLIQFQNNGVVDDSQLPKDRFSAERLKGVDSTLKIQPAKLEDSAVYLCATSTPGNVGSTQYFGPGTRLTVL.

V gene TRBV13 combines with J gene TRBJ2-3; D gene unclear. There are 13 residues in the CDR3. V was clipped by 5 bases and J by 12 bases, with 18 bases between them. Germline V lookup: CDR1 PRHDT, CDR2 FYEKMQ (reference sequence). The CDR3 spells CASSRLHTDIQYF. The CDR3 DNA follows: TGTGCCAGCAGCCGCCTCCACACAGATATACAGTATTTT.

In this sample, this clonotype turned up many times. This chain links TRBV10-2 with TRBJ1-5; D unresolved. The CDR3 has 16 residues. Trimming took 6 bases from V and 0 from J, leaving 15 bases between them. Germline V gives CDR1 WSHSY, CDR2 SAAADI. The CDR3: CASSPSGLYSNQPQHF. CDR3 DNA: TGCGCCAGCAGCCCCTCTGGGCTGTATAGCAATCAGCCCCAGCATTTT.

In regard to this clonotype: It may be a read error: a sequence one base away is much more abundant. This sequence joins TRBV7-9 and TRBJ2-2; D is ambiguous. The CDR3 sequence is 13 residues long. Germline V gene data show CDR1 as SEHNR and CDR2 as FQNEAQ (reference sequence). The CDR3 protein is CAGSPPSPGELFF. CDR3 nucleotides: TGTGCCGGCAGCCCCCCCTCCCCCGGGGAGCTGTTTTTT.

As for this clonotype: A read error may be the cause here, since a much bigger clone is one base away. J is TRBJ1-1 and V is TRBV20-1; D is unclear. From germline, CDR1 is DFQATT and CDR2 SNEGSKA (reference sequence). The CDR3 has 13 residues. The CDR3 reads CSVRQWENSEAFF. DNA for the CDR3: TGCAGTGTTCGCCAATGGGAGAACTCTGAAGCTTTCTTT.

This clonotype was counted at least ten times. This chain joins TRBV12-3 or TRBV12-4 and TRBJ1-5; a possible D gene is TRBD1 (5 bases). The CDR3 has 13 residues. Trimming took 3 bases from V and 11 from J, leaving 14 bases between them. Written as DNA, the CDR3 is TGTGCCAGCAGTTTGGTAGCGGCGGGGGCCCAGCATTTT. It codes for CASSLVAAGAQHF.

A note on this clonotype: One end of the junction is discordant with germline, which a read error may explain. This chain joins TRBV5-1 and TRBJ2-5; TRBD2 might be the D (6 bases). Germline V gives CDR1 SGHRS, CDR2 YFSETQ. CDR3 length: 18 residues. The CDR3 protein is CGSSWGVRRLQYQETQYF. The CDR3 DNA sequence: TGCGGCAGCAGCTGGGGGGTAAGGCGACTACAATACCAAGAGACCCAGTACTTC.

A note on this clonotype: A much larger clone differs by one base, so this may be a read error. V gene TRBV10-3 combines with J gene TRBJ2-7; D not certain. This CDR3 region has 13 residues. The V end was cut by 6 bases, the J end by 1 base, with 10 bases between. The germline V gene encodes CDR1 ENHRY and CDR2 SYGVKD. The CDR3 here is CAIRDHRSYEQYF. In nucleotides, the CDR3 is TGTGCCATCAGGGACCATAGATCCTACGAGCAGTACTTC.

This clonotype has a count of ten or more. The J gene is TRBJ2-1, the V gene TRBV10-3; D uncertain. The CDR3 has 12 amino acids. Between the trimmed V and J ends, which lost 4 bases and 7 bases, there was a span of 8 bases. Germline CDR1 and CDR2: ENHRY and SYGVKD. The CDR3: CAISGQGNEQFF. CDR3 nucleotides: TGTGCCATCAGTGGTCAAGGAAATGAGCAGTTCTTC.

In the case of this clonotype: This may arise from a read error, as a much more abundant clone is one base away. The chain couples TRBV11-2 to TRBJ2-7; D may be TRBD2 (5 bases). The germline CDR1 and CDR2 sequences are SGHAT and FQNNGV. CDR3 size: 14 residues. CDR3 bases: TGTGTCAGCAGCCGAGGAGGAGTTTTAGACGAGCAGTACTTC. Protein: CVSSRGGVLDEQYF.

As regards this clonotype: The junction differs from germline at one of its ends, possibly a read error. This chain uses TRBV6-2 or TRBV6-3 with TRBJ2-1; possibly TRBD2 for D (7 bases). CDR3 length equals 15 residues. Germline CDR1 is MNHEY and CDR2 is SVGEGT. CDR3 bases: TGTACCAGCAGTTACTGGGGGGGCACAGTGAATGAGCAGTTCTTC. It is translated as CTSSYWGGTVNEQFF.

This chain connects TRBV19 to TRBJ2-3, with D unresolved. V was trimmed by 6 bases and J by 2 bases, leaving 9 bases between them. Germline CDR1 and CDR2: LNHDA and SQIVND (reference sequence). The CDR3 consists of 13 residues. The CDR3 sequence: CASSRSYTDTQYF. CDR3 in DNA: TGTGCCAGTAGCCGGAGTTACACAGATACGCAGTATTTT.

As for this clonotype: Given a much more abundant clone one base away, this may be a read error. The chain employs TRBV4-1 and TRBJ2-3, with 10 bases that match TRBD1. J gave up 6 bases and V 5 bases, and 5 bases lay outside the gene matches. This CDR3 is built from 14 residues. In germline, CDR1 is MGHRA, CDR2 YSYEKL. CDR3 nucleotides: TGCGCCAGCAGCTCGGGACAGGGGTCCGATACGCAGTATTTT. Translated: CASSSGQGSDTQYF.